This T cell receptor beta chain emerged from a study of Graves' ophthalmopathy and Graves' hyperthyroidism. In the study overall: Peripheral blood sampling occurred at initial diagnosis, before any treatment.

Study conclusions and caveats: Both an approximately 69% sensitivity and an approximately 79% specificity characterized the model's predictions of ophthalmopathy progression.

Ophthalmopathy in the donors was of moderate-to-severe activity, with CAS ≥3, NOSPECS ≥4 and duration under 3 months. Scientists amplified the TCR beta CDR3 regions from RNA transcripts. The authors performed first-round RT-PCR with HTBI primers and then a second-round multiplex PCR. A single record per CDR3 protein comes from TCRdb applying MiXCR to the multiplex PCR reads. The repertoire holds under 350,000 distinct CDR3 sequences, 15% to 20% seen once, with approximately 13% in the top ten. As to this clonotype: What it binds is unknown.

The sequence came from an adult man with Graves' ophthalmopathy. Sequences were obtained from peripheral blood.

CDR3 DNA sequence: TGTGCCAGCAGGGGTTGGAGGAGCTCCTACGAGCAGTACTTC. This translates into CASRGWRSSYEQYF. The chain employs TRBV6-1 and TRBJ2-7; weak D call: TRBD2 (5 bases). This CDR3 is built from 14 residues. Germline lookup yields CDR1 MNHNS and CDR2 SASEGT. The V end was cut by 6 bases, the J end by 0 bases, with 12 bases between.